The 14 T cell receptor beta chains in this list originate from one sample, sequenced in a study of cytomegalovirus exposure and HLA in healthy donors. Assay used: immunoSEQ multiplex PCR; TCRdb lists only in-frame clones, some missing. The table lists about 300,000 clones, around nine tenths of them singletons. Sequenced: PBMCs. The receptors derive from a young woman in good health and CMV-seronegative.

The V and J genes are TRBV30 and TRBJ2-3; 10 bases match TRBD2. Trimming removed 5 bases from V and 0 bases from J; junction bases left unmatched: 8. The germline V gene has CDR1 GTSNPN and CDR2 SVGIG (reference sequence). This CDR3 has 16 amino acids. CDR3 nucleotides: TGTGCCTGGGTAGCGGGAGGACATCTTAGCACAGATACGCAGTATTTT. This encodes CAWVAGGHLSTDTQYF. The full variable domain, rest sourced from reference TRBV30 and TRBJ2-3, is SQTIHQWPATLVQPVGSPLSLECTVEGTSNPNLYWYRQAAGRGLQLLFYSVGIGQISSEVPQNLSASRPQDRQFILSSKKLLLSDSGFYLCAWVAGGHLSTDTQYFGPGTRLTVL.

V is TRBV9 and J is TRBJ1-2, with a tentative D call TRBD1 (6 bases). V shed 3 bases and J shed 6 bases, with 15 bases lying between them. Germline CDR1 SGDLS, CDR2 YYNGEE. The CDR3 loop spans 14 amino acids. Here the CDR3 reads CASSDGGARDGYTF. The CDR3 nucleotides read TGTGCCAGCAGCGATGGGGGGGCGAGGGATGGCTACACCTTC. The variable domain in full, with the rest retrieved from reference TRBV9 and TRBJ1-2, is DSGVTQTPKHLITATGQRVTLRCSPRSGDLSVYWYQQSLDQGLQFLIQYYNGEERAKGNILERFSAQQFPDLHSELNLSSLELGDSALYFCASSDGGARDGYTFGSGTRLTVV.

This chain uses TRBV7-8 with TRBJ2-7; TRBD1 matches at 8 bases. Trimming cost V 1 base and J 3 bases; bases outside gene matches: 2. Germline-derived CDR1 and CDR2 are SGHVS and FQNEAQ. The CDR3 runs 14 residues. CDR3 residues: CASSLGTGYYEQYF. In nucleotides, the CDR3 is TGTGCCAGCAGCTTAGGGACAGGGTACTACGAGCAGTACTTC. Based on the CDR3 plus reference TRBV7-8 and TRBJ2-7, the full variable domain is GAGVSQSPRYKVAKRGQDVALRCDPISGHVSLFWYQQALGQGPEFLTYFQNEAQLDKSGLPSDRFFAERPEGSVSTLKIQRTQQEDSAVYLCASSLGTGYYEQYFGPGTRLTVT.

V is TRBV5-1 and J is TRBJ2-4, with 13 bases matching TRBD2. Losses at the gene ends were 4 bases for V and 6 bases for J; bases not matched to a gene: 4. The CDR3 length is 15 residues. Germline CDR1 is SGHRS and CDR2 is YFSETQ. The CDR3 loop is CASSTGLAGLNIQYF. CDR3 coding DNA: TGCGCCAGCAGCACGGGACTAGCGGGACTAAACATTCAGTACTTC.

The chain has TRBV7-3 and TRBJ2-3, with 8 bases identical to TRBD2. The CDR3 spans 16 residues. The ends lost 5 bases at V and 7 bases at J; junction bases unmatched: 14. Looked up from germline, CDR1 is SGHTA and CDR2 is FQGTGA. The CDR3 region has the DNA TGTGCCAGCAGCCCGCGGACTAGCCTGGCTAGGAATACGCAGTATTTT. This codes for CASSPRTSLARNTQYF.

The CDR3 is CASLPYSGANEKLFF. CDR3 bases: TGTGCCAGCTTGCCCTACTCAGGGGCGAATGAAAAACTGTTTTTT. The chain is built from TRBV28 and TRBJ1-4; D is perhaps TRBD1 (6 bases). The CDR3 consists of 15 residues. CDR1 and CDR2 from the germline V gene are MDHEN and SYDVKM. The V end lost 8 bases, the J end lost 5 bases, and 18 bases lay between the germline ends.

This clone was picked up a small number of times. V gene TRBV28 combines with J gene TRBJ2-1, with D uncertain. In germline, CDR1 is MDHEN, CDR2 SYDVKM. This CDR3 contains 11 residues. V was pared by 4 bases and J by 9 bases, with 7 bases between. DNA of the CDR3: TGTGCCAGCAGTTACGTCGGTGAGCAGTTCTTC. Amino acids: CASSYVGEQFF.

The J gene is TRBJ2-1, the V gene TRBV10-2, with 9 bases matching TRBD2. Germline values: CDR1 WSHSY, CDR2 SAAADI. J was trimmed by 5 bases and V by 6 bases; bases with no gene match: 5. The CDR3 sequence is 14 residues long. CDR3 amino acids: CASSGTSRHNEQFF. Written as DNA, the CDR3 is TGCGCCAGCAGCGGGACTAGCAGACACAATGAGCAGTTCTTC.

The chain couples TRBV2 to TRBJ2-7; D uncertain. In germline, CDR1 is SNHLY, CDR2 FYNNEI. This CDR3 is built from 14 residues. Trimming stripped 8 bases from V and 3 bases from J, with 17 bases between. In DNA form, the CDR3 reads TGTGCCAGCGCCACCTTGGCTAGTCTCTACGAGCAGTACTTC. It codes for CASATLASLYEQYF.

CDR3 nucleotides: TGTGCCATCGGGTCCGGGACAGAGAACACCGGGGAGCTGTTTTTT. Protein: CAIGSGTENTGELFF. The chain joins TRBV28 to TRBJ2-2, with 7 positions matching TRBD1. Germline V gene lookup returns CDR1 MDHEN and CDR2 SYDVKM. The CDR3 has 15 amino acids. Germline trimming cut 10 bases from V and 1 base from J; bases unmatched to any gene: 9.

The J gene is TRBJ2-3, the V gene TRBV5-4; 11 nucleotides agree with TRBD2. The germline gives CDR1 SGHNT, CDR2 YYREEE (reference sequence). V lost 4 bases to trimming and J lost 0 bases; unmatched junction nucleotides: 16. CDR3 length equals 20 residues. In DNA form, the CDR3 reads TGTGCCAGCAGCCCGGGACAAGCCGGGACTAGCGGATCTAGCACAGATACGCAGTATTTT. Its protein product is CASSPGQAGTSGSSTDTQYF.

This clone was found once. The chain uses TRBV5-1 and TRBJ2-7; a possible D gene is TRBD2 (6 bases). The V and J ends lost 4 bases and 6 bases respectively, with 17 bases between them. The germline CDR1 and CDR2 sequences are SGHRS and YFSETQ. CDR3 length equals 14 residues. The DNA for the CDR3 is TGCGCCAGCAGCGAGGGGCGGCGGGACGGCGAGCAGTACTTC. Translated, it gives CASSEGRRDGEQYF.

V gene TRBV27 combines with J gene TRBJ2-7; 7 bases fit TRBD1. Germline V gives CDR1 MNHEY, CDR2 SMNVEV (reference sequence). Losses at the gene ends were 5 bases for V and 4 bases for J; bases not matched to a gene: 2. The CDR3 runs 12 residues. The CDR3 DNA sequence: TGTGCCAGCAGTACACAGGGGTACGAGCAGTACTTC. This codes for CASSTQGYEQYF.

V is TRBV10-3 and J is TRBJ1-2, with TRBD1 as a possible D gene (6 bases). V lost 4 bases and J 8 bases, leaving 14 bases between the germline ends. The CDR3 has 13 residues. The germline V gene has CDR1 ENHRY and CDR2 SYGVKD. The CDR3 reads CAISGTASWGYTF. The CDR3 nucleotides are TGTGCCATCAGTGGGACAGCCTCCTGGGGCTACACCTTC.